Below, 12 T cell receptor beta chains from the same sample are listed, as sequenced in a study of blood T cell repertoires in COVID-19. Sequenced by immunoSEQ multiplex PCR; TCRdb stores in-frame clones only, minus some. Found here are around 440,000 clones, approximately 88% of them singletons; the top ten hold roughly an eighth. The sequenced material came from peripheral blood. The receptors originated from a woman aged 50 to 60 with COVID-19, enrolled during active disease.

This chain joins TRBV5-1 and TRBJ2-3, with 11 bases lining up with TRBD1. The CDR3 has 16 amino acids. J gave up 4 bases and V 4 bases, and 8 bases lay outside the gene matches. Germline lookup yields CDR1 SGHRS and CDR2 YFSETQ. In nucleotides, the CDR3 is TGCGCCAGCAGCCAGAGACCGGGACAGGGGGCAGATACGCAGTATTTT. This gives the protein CASSQRPGQGADTQYF.

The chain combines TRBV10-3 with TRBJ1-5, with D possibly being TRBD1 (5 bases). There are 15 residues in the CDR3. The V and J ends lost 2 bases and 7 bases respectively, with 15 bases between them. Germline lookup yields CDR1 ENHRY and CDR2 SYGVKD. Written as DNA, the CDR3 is TGTGCCATCAGTGAGACAGCTCAGGGAAACCAGCCCCAGCATTTT. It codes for CAISETAQGNQPQHF.

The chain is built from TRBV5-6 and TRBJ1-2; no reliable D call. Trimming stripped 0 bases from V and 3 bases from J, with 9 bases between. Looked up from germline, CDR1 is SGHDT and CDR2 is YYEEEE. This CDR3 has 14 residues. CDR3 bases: TGTGCCAGCAGCTTGGCGGGGTCCCACTATGGCTACACCTTC. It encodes CASSLAGSHYGYTF.

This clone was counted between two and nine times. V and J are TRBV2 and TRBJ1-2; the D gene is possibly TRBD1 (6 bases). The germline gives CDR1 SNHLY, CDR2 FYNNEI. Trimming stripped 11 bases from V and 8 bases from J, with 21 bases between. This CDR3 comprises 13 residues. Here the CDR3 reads CASQGPKMGGYTF. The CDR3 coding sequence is TGTGCCTCCCAGGGGCCGAAGATGGGCGGCTACACCTTC.

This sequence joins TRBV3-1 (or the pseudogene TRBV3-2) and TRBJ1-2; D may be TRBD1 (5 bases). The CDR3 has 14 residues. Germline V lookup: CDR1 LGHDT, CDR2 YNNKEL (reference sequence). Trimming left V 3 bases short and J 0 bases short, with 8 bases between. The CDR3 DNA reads TGTGCCAGCAGCCAGGCAGGGACTAACTATGGCTACACCTTC. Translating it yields CASSQAGTNYGYTF.

CDR3 sequence (DNA): TGTGCCAGCGGTACAGGGGGCGACGGCAATCAGCCCCAGCATTTT. Protein: CASGTGGDGNQPQHF. J is TRBJ1-5 and V is TRBV28; 9 nucleotides agree with TRBD1. Germline values: CDR1 MDHEN, CDR2 SYDVKM. This CDR3 is 15 amino acids long. The junction had 7 bases not matched to a gene; V was cut back by 8 bases and J by 2 bases. Complete variable domain (other parts from reference TRBV28 and TRBJ1-5): DVKVTQSSRYLVKRTGEKVFLECVQDMDHENMFWYRQDPGLGLRLIYFSYDVKMKEKGDIPEGYSVSREKKERFSLILESASTNQTSMYLCASGTGGDGNQPQHFGDGTRLSIL.

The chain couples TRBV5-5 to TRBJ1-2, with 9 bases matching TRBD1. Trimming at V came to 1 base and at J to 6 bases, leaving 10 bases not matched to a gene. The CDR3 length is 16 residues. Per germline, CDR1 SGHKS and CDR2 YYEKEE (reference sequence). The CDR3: CASSLWLGQGGNGYTF. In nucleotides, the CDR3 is TGTGCCAGCAGCTTGTGGTTGGGACAGGGAGGTAATGGCTACACCTTC.

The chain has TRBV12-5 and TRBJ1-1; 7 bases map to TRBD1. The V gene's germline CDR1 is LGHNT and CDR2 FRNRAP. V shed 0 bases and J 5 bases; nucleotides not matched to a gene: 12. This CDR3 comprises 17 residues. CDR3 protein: CASGLVIPPDRATEAFF. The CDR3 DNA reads TGTGCTAGTGGTTTGGTAATCCCTCCTGACAGGGCAACTGAAGCTTTCTTT.

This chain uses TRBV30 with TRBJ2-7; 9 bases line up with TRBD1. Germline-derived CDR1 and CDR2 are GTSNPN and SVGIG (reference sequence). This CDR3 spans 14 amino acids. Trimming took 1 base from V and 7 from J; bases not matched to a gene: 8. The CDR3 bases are TGTGCCTGGAGTGCCGACGGGACAGGGTCTGAGCAGTACTTC. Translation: CAWSADGTGSEQYF. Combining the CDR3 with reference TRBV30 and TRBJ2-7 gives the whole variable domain SQTIHQWPATLVQPVGSPLSLECTVEGTSNPNLYWYRQAAGRGLQLLFYSVGIGQISSEVPQNLSASRPQDRQFILSSKKLLLSDSGFYLCAWSADGTGSEQYFGPGTRLTVT.

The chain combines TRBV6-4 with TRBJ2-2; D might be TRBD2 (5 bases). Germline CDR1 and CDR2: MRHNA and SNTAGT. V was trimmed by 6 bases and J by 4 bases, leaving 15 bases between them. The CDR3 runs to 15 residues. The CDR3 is CASSAISGSTGELFF. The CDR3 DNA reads TGTGCCAGCAGCGCCATCTCGGGGAGCACCGGGGAGCTGTTTTTT.

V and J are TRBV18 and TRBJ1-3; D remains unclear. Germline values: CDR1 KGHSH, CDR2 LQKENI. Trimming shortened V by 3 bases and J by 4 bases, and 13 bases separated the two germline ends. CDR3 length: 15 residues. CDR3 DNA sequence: TGTGCCAGCTCACCCCAAAGCACAGTAGGAAACACCATATATTTT. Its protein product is CASSPQSTVGNTIYF.

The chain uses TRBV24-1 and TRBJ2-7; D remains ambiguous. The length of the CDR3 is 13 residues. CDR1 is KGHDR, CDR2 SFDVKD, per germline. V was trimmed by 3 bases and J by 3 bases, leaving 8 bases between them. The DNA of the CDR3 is TGTGCCACCAGTGATGCCTACAGCTACGAGCAGTACTTC. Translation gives CATSDAYSYEQYF.